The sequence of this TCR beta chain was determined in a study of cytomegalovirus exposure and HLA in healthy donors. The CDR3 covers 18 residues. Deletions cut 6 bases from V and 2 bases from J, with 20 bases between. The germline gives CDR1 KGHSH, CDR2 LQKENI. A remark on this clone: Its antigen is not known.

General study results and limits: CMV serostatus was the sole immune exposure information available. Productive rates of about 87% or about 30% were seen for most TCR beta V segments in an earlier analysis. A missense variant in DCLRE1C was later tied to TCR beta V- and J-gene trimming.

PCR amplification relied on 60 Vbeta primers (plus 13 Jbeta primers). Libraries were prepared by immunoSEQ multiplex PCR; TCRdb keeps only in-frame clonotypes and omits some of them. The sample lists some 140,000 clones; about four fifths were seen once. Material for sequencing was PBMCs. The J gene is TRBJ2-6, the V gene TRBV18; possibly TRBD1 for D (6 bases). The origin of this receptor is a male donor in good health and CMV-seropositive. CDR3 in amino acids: CASSQGGLASPGANVLTF. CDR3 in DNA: TGTGCCAGCTCCCAAGGGGGTTTGGCTAGCCCTGGGGCCAACGTCCTGACTTTC.